The rows below give T cell receptor beta chains drawn from one sample of a study of blood T cells in healthy people across ages. TCRdb itself ran the 5' RACE reads through MiXCR, one entry per CDR3 protein. Among 1.5 million to 1.8 million distinct CDR3 sequences listed, approximately 39% were seen once. The sample was blood. These receptors originate from a young woman in good health. Both conserved end residues are part of each CDR3. A D gene is named only where the DNA matches it firmly. Clone size is stated in some rows and not others, as once, few, many or a class when expanded.

J,D,V,length,size,DNA,CDR3
TRBJ2-7,NA,TRBV7-2,14,NA,TGTGCCAGCAGCCCGGGGGACACATACTACGAGCAGTACTTC,CASSPGDTYYEQYF
TRBJ1-2,TRBD1,TRBV27,13,few,TGTGCCAGCAGTTGGGACAGAAACTATGGCTACACCTTC,CASSWDRNYGYTF
TRBJ2-7,TRBD1,TRBV29-1,12,NA,TGCAGCGTCCAGGACAGGGCCCACGAGCAGTACTTC,CSVQDRAHEQYF
TRBJ2-7,NA,TRBV11-2,15,NA,TGTGCCAGCAGCTACCCAGGGCCAAGCTCCTACGAGCAGTACTTC,CASSYPGPSSYEQYF
TRBJ1-1,NA,TRBV7-9,17,NA,TGTGCCAGCAGCTTCAAACCGCCGGGATTTGGATACACTGAAGCTTTCTTT,CASSFKPPGFGYTEAFF
TRBJ2-1,NA,TRBV7-2,18,few,TGTGCCAGCAGCTTAGTTGGGATTAGGAGACGCAAGTACAATGAGCAGTTCTTC,CASSLVGIRRRKYNEQFF
TRBJ1-5,NA,TRBV20-1,15,NA,TGCAGTGCTAGAGATGTTGTGGTGGGAAATCAGCCCCAGCATTTT,CSARDVVVGNQPQHF
TRBJ2-3,TRBD2,TRBV4-1,16,NA,TGCGCCAGCAGCCAAGACCTAAGCGGGAGGGCCCTTACGCAGTATTTT,CASSQDLSGRALTQYF
TRBJ2-7,TRBD2,TRBV6-2/TRBV6-3,19,NA,TGTGCCAGCAGTACGACCGTGGTCAGGACTAGCACCTCCTCCTACGAGCAGTACTTC,CASSTTVVRTSTSSYEQYF
TRBJ2-5,NA,TRBV4-1,15,many,TGCGCCAGCAGCCAATTGGGTGGACTGGGGGAGACCCAGTACTTC,CASSQLGGLGETQYF
TRBJ2-6,NA,TRBV27,14,few,TGTGCCACCAGTGGGGAACCCGGGGCCAACGTCCTGACTTTC,CATSGEPGANVLTF
TRBJ2-5,NA,TRBV3-1,14,few,TGTGCCAGCAGCCAAGATCCTAGCGTGGAGACCCAGTACTTC,CASSQDPSVETQYF
TRBJ2-2,NA,TRBV4-1,17,few,TGCGCCAGCAGCCAAGATCCTCGCGGGGGCGACACCGGGGAGCTGTTTTTT,CASSQDPRGGDTGELFF